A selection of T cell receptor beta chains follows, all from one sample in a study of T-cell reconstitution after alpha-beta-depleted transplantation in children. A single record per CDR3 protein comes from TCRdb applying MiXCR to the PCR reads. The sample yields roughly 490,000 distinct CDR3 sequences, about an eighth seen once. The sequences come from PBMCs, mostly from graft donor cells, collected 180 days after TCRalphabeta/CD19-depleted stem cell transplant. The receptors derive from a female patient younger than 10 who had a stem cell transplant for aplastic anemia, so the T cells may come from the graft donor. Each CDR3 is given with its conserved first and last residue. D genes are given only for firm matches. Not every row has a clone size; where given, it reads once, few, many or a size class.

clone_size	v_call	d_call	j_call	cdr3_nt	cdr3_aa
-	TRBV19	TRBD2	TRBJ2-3	TGTGCCATAGGGACTAGCGGATCCACAGATACGCAGTATTTT	CAIGTSGSTDTQYF
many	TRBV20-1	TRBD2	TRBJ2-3	TGCAGTGCTAGGTCCAGCGGGAGGTTCACAGATACGCAGTATTTT	CSARSSGRFTDTQYF
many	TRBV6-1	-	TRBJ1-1	TGTGCCAGCAGTGGAATCTGGGGACGGGTGAACACTGAAGCTTTCTTT	CASSGIWGRVNTEAFF
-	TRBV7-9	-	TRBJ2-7	TGTGCCAGCAGCTCTCGAGGGGCAGGGGATAGCTCCTACGAGCAGTACTTC	CASSSRGAGDSSYEQYF
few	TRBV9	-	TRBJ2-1	TGTGCCAGCAGCGTAGATTCAGGAGGGGGTAATGAGCAGTTCTTC	CASSVDSGGGNEQFF
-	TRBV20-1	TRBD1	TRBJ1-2	TGCAGTGCTAGAGATCGGCTGGGGACAGCATATGGCTACACCTTC	CSARDRLGTAYGYTF
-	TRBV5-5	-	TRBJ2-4	TGTGCCAGCAGCTTCGTTTCGGGTCACTTAGCCAAAAACATTCAGTACTTC	CASSFVSGHLAKNIQYF
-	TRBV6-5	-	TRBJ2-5	TGTGCCAGCAGTTACTCGTTGGGACAAGAGACCCAGTACTTC	CASSYSLGQETQYF
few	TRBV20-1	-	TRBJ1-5	TGCAGTGCTAGATTGGGGGCAGGCCAGCCCCAGCATTTT	CSARLGAGQPQHF
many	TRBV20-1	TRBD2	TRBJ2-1	TGCAGTGCTAGAAGCTGGGCTAGCGGGGCAAGCTCCTACAATGAGCAGTTCTTC	CSARSWASGASSYNEQFF
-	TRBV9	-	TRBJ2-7	TGTGCCAGCAGCGTAGTAGCGAACTCCTACGAGCAGTACTTC	CASSVVANSYEQYF
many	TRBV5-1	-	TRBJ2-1	TGCGCCAGCAGCTTTTATAGCTTTCTTGGCAATGAGCAGTTCTTC	CASSFYSFLGNEQFF
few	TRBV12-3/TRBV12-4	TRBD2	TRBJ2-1	TGTGCCAGCAGCGGGTCGACTAGCGGGAGTTATGAGCAGTTCTTC	CASSGSTSGSYEQFF
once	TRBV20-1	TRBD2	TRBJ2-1	TGCAGTGCTAAACGCGGGAGTCTCGACAATGAGCAGTTCTTC	CSAKRGSLDNEQFF